The 28 T cell receptor beta chains in this list originate from one sample, sequenced in a study of Ad26.COV2.S vaccination and SARS-CoV-2 variants. Sequencing used immunoSEQ multiplex PCR; TCRdb keeps in-frame clones, though not all of them. Among under 400,000 clones, about nine tenths were seen once, and the ten largest hold 3.4%. Treatment of the sample: some 20 received Ad26.COV2.S at low or high dose, single or two shots; 5 received placebo; per-sample allocation not given. Specimens were obtained on day 63 following the first vaccine or placebo injection. The sequencing used peripheral blood, collected in a trial of Ad26.COV2.S vaccine versus placebo. The receptors here all came from a person aged 18-65 years who received the Ad26.COV2.S COVID-19 vaccine or a placebo.

CDR3 in DNA: TGCGCCAGCAGCTTCGACGACATGAACACTGAAGCTTTCTTT. Amino acids: CASSFDDMNTEAFF. The V call is TRBV5-1, the J call TRBJ1-1; D remains unclear. CDR1 is SGHRS, CDR2 YFSETQ, per germline. The V and J ends lost 2 bases and 0 bases respectively, with 8 bases between them. This CDR3 is 14 amino acids long.

About this clone: The sample carries other DNA sequences with the same CDR3. This rearrangement joins TRBV3-1 (or the pseudogene TRBV3-2) to TRBJ2-3; the match to TRBD2 covers 7 bases. The CDR3 totals 13 residues. Trimming removed 3 bases from V and 3 bases from J; junction bases left unmatched: 0. Germline V CDR1 and CDR2: LGHDT, YNNKEL (reference sequence). The CDR3 spells CASSQGGTDTQYF. CDR3 bases: TGTGCCAGCAGCCAGGGAGGGACAGATACGCAGTATTTT.

The chain combines TRBV2 with TRBJ1-2; 8 bases fit TRBD1. CDR1 SNHLY and CDR2 FYNNEI come from the germline V gene. The ends lost 7 bases at V and 3 bases at J; junction bases unmatched: 7. CDR3 size: 14 residues. The CDR3 sequence: CASNDGQGDYGYTF. The CDR3 nucleotides read TGTGCCAGCAACGACGGACAGGGCGACTATGGCTACACCTTC.

This chain links TRBV9 with TRBJ2-3; TRBD2 agrees at 7 bases. The CDR3 has 14 amino acids. CDR1 is SGDLS and CDR2 is YYNGEE in the germline V gene. V lost 3 bases, J lost 6 bases, and 7 bases stayed unmatched. CDR3 DNA: TGTGCCAGCAGCGGACTAGCTTCTCTGGATACGCAGTATTTT. This gives the protein CASSGLASLDTQYF.

This clone was seen only once. The chain joins TRBV2 to TRBJ2-2, with TRBD1 matching over 8 bases. Germline V lookup: CDR1 SNHLY, CDR2 FYNNEI. V trimming: 6 bases; J trimming: 0 bases; junction bases outside the gene matches: 3. CDR3 size: 15 residues. The CDR3: CASSRQGPNTGELFF. The CDR3 DNA reads TGTGCCAGCAGCAGACAGGGGCCGAACACCGGGGAGCTGTTTTTT.

This clone was counted once. This chain connects TRBV5-6 to TRBJ1-2; D possibly corresponds to TRBD1 (5 bases). Trimming removed 2 bases from V and 6 bases from J, with 14 bases in between. Germline CDR1 and CDR2: SGHDT and YYEEEE. CDR3 length equals 14 residues. In DNA form, the CDR3 reads TGTGCCAGCAGCTTTGCCCTAGGAGGGGATGGCTACACCTTC. This codes for CASSFALGGDGYTF.

This clone was observed a few times. This chain links TRBV10-1 with TRBJ1-5; D is unclear. V was pared by 1 base and J by 3 bases, with 10 bases between. CDR1 and CDR2 (germline): WNHNN, SYGVQD (reference sequence). The length of the CDR3 is 15 residues. The CDR3 loop is CASSELAGDNQPQHF. The DNA of the CDR3 is TGCGCCAGCAGTGAGTTGGCGGGTGACAATCAGCCCCAGCATTTT.

The chain uses TRBV27 and TRBJ2-7, with 9 bases fitting TRBD1. The CDR3 contains 15 residues. V shed 4 bases, J shed 4 bases, and the junction held 8 bases outside the gene matches. Germline loops: CDR1 MNHEY, CDR2 SMNVEV (reference sequence). CDR3: CASSSRWGQGYEQYF. Written as DNA, the CDR3 is TGTGCCAGCAGTTCAAGGTGGGGACAGGGTTACGAGCAGTACTTC.

The chain couples TRBV5-1 to TRBJ2-7; D remains unclear. The germline V gene encodes CDR1 SGHRS and CDR2 YFSETQ. The V gene lost 6 bases and the J gene lost 0 bases, with 16 bases spanning the gap. This CDR3 comprises 15 residues. CDR3 nucleotide sequence: TGCGCCAGCACCACTGGGGTTGTTAGCTCCTACGAGCAGTACTTC. Amino acid sequence: CASTTGVVSSYEQYF. Full variable domain (rest looked up from reference TRBV5-1 and TRBJ2-7): KAGVTQTPRYLIKTRGQQVTLSCSPISGHRSVSWYQQTPGQGLQFLFEYFSETQRNKGNFPGRFSGRQFSNSRSEMNVSTLELGDSALYLCASTTGVVSSYEQYFGPGTRLTVT.

The CDR3, as DNA: TGTGCCAGCAGCCAAAGAATCGAGGGCCCTGAAGCTTTCTTT. This encodes CASSQRIEGPEAFF. This rearrangement joins TRBV14 to TRBJ1-1; D is ambiguous. The CDR3 length is 14 residues. CDR1 SGHDN and CDR2 FVKESK come from the germline V gene. V dropped 2 bases and J dropped 6 bases, with 13 bases sitting between them.

As for this clone: An end of the junction differs from the germline gene, which may be a read error. The V call is TRBV4-1, the J call TRBJ1-1; D unclear. The germline V gene has CDR1 MGHRA and CDR2 YSYEKL. The CDR3 has 13 amino acids. The CDR3: CASRQDHLAAAFF. DNA for the CDR3: TGCGCCAGCAGGCAAGATCACCTTGCTGCAGCTTTCTTT.

The gene calls are TRBV24-1 and TRBJ2-2; 9 bases line up with TRBD1. This CDR3 has 11 residues. Germline V gives CDR1 KGHDR, CDR2 SFDVKD. CDR3 residues: CGTGDTGELFF. CDR3 DNA: TGTGGGACAGGGGACACCGGGGAGCTGTTTTTT.

This clone was detected only once. This chain connects TRBV6-5 to TRBJ2-7; TRBD1 matches at 11 bases. V dropped 5 bases and J dropped 4; count of bases not matched to a gene: 7. Germline-derived CDR1 and CDR2 are MNHEY and SVGAGI. The CDR3 spans 15 residues. CDR3 protein: CASSLGQGAGYEQYF. DNA of the CDR3: TGTGCCAGCAGTCTAGGACAGGGGGCTGGATACGAGCAGTACTTC.

V and J are TRBV7-8 and TRBJ2-2; 11 bases are a match to TRBD1. This CDR3 contains 16 residues. Germline CDR1 is SGHVS and CDR2 is FQNEAQ. With V trimmed by 5 bases and J by 5 bases, 7 bases remained unmatched. DNA of the CDR3: TGTGCCAGCAGCCCCCGGGACAGGGGGGGTACCGGGGAGCTGTTTTTT. This gives the protein CASSPRDRGGTGELFF.

The V gene is TRBV5-1, the J gene TRBJ1-4; D call uncertain. The CDR3 is 15 amino acids. Trimming removed 2 bases from V and 2 bases from J, with 10 bases in between. Germline lookup yields CDR1 SGHRS and CDR2 YFSETQ. The CDR3: CASSFLGYTNEKLFF. DNA for the CDR3: TGCGCCAGCAGCTTCTTGGGGTATACTAATGAAAAACTGTTTTTT.

The rearrangement joins TRBV5-6 to TRBJ2-4; the D gene is possibly TRBD2 (6 bases). Per the germline V gene, CDR1 is SGHDT and CDR2 is YYEEEE. The CDR3 is 19 residues long. V gave up 4 bases and J gave up 1 base, with 24 bases separating them. This CDR3 reads CASSPGTFESNMAKNIQYF. CDR3 in DNA: TGTGCCAGCAGCCCCGGGACTTTTGAGTCGAATATGGCCAAAAACATTCAGTACTTC.

The V and J genes are TRBV7-8 and TRBJ2-3; D uncertain. With 5 bases removed from V and 4 bases from J, the gap between germline ends came to 16 bases. CDR3 length: 15 residues. Per the germline V gene, CDR1 is SGHVS and CDR2 is FQNEAQ. The CDR3 protein is CASSPRASGADTQYF. The CDR3 coding sequence is TGTGCCAGCAGCCCCAGAGCGTCTGGGGCAGATACGCAGTATTTT.

The CDR3 DNA sequence: TGTGCCAGCTCACTGACAGCGGATACGCAGTATTTT. Translated: CASSLTADTQYF. The chain couples TRBV18 to TRBJ2-3; tentatively, D is TRBD1 (5 bases). Trimming took 4 bases from V and 6 from J, leaving 8 bases between them. This CDR3 region has 12 residues. The germline V gene has CDR1 KGHSH and CDR2 LQKENI.

The rearrangement uses TRBV29-1 and TRBJ2-7; D possibly corresponds to TRBD1 (6 bases). CDR3 size: 13 residues. V lost 6 bases to trimming and J lost 4 bases, with 16 bases between them. Per the germline V gene, CDR1 is SQVTM and CDR2 is ANQGSEA. The CDR3 region has the DNA TGCAGCGTGCAAGGGGGAATCGGGTACGAGCAGTACTTC. Protein sequence: CSVQGGIGYEQYF.

The table lists this clone with many counts. This sequence joins TRBV5-1 and TRBJ2-7, with 14 bases aligning to TRBD2. The V gene's germline CDR1 is SGHRS and CDR2 YFSETQ. V lost 0 bases to trimming and J lost 3 bases; unmatched junction nucleotides: 8. The CDR3 runs 18 residues. The CDR3 DNA reads as TGCGCCAGCAGCTTGGCCGCTCCCGGGACTAGCGGGGGCTACGAGCAGTACTTC. Protein product: CASSLAAPGTSGGYEQYF.

The rearrangement joins TRBV5-6 to TRBJ1-3; perhaps TRBD1 as D (5 bases). The CDR3 is made up of 14 amino acids. CDR1 is SGHDT and CDR2 is YYEEEE in the germline V gene. V was shortened by 6 bases and J by 2 bases, with 12 bases between the two germline ends. The CDR3 bases are TGTGCCAGCAATTCAGGGCGAACTGGAAACACCATATATTTT. It encodes CASNSGRTGNTIYF.

V is TRBV11-2 and J is TRBJ1-2, with D maybe TRBD1 (6 bases). Germline CDR1 and CDR2: SGHAT and FQNNGV. V lost 4 bases and J 7 bases, leaving 19 bases between the germline ends. The CDR3 has 15 amino acids. The CDR3 DNA sequence: TGTGCCAGCAGCTCATACCCCGGGACACCAGGTGGCTACACCTTC. This sequence encodes CASSSYPGTPGGYTF.

The chain joins TRBV3-1 (or the pseudogene TRBV3-2) to TRBJ2-7; 12 positions agree with TRBD2. Germline V lookup: CDR1 LGHDT, CDR2 YNNKEL (reference sequence). The V segment lost 4 bases and the J segment 4 bases; nucleotides outside the gene matches: 5. The CDR3 covers 15 residues. The CDR3 protein is CASSPRLAGVYEQYF. The DNA of the CDR3 is TGTGCCAGCAGCCCCCGACTAGCGGGGGTGTACGAGCAGTACTTC.

The rearrangement links TRBV12-5 to TRBJ2-2; D not resolved. Germline values: CDR1 LGHNT, CDR2 FRNRAP. Trimming cost V 1 base and J 7 bases, with 7 bases left between them. The CDR3 is made up of 13 amino acids. The CDR3 DNA reads as TGTGCTAGTGGTTTGGACCCCGGCGGGGAGCTGTTTTTT. It encodes CASGLDPGGELFF.

The V gene is TRBV5-5, the J gene TRBJ1-5; possibly TRBD1 for D (5 bases). Germline V gives CDR1 SGHKS, CDR2 YYEKEE (reference sequence). Trimming shortened V by 3 bases and J by 5 bases, and 12 bases separated the two germline ends. The CDR3 has 14 residues. The CDR3 bases are TGTGCCAGCAGCTCCGGGCAGGGCTATCAGCCCCAGCATTTT. It specifies CASSSGQGYQPQHF. Full variable domain (remainder filled in from reference TRBV5-5 and TRBJ1-5): DAGVTQSPTHLIKTRGQQVTLRCSPISGHKSVSWYQQVLGQGPQFIFQYYEKEERGRGNFPDRFSARQFPNYSSELNVNALLLGDSALYLCASSSGQGYQPQHFGDGTRLSIL.

The V call is TRBV19, the J call TRBJ1-5; the D gene is possibly TRBD1 (5 bases). Trimming took off 7 bases at V and 3 bases at J, with 19 bases between the two ends. This CDR3 comprises 16 residues. From germline, CDR1 is LNHDA and CDR2 SQIVND (reference sequence). CDR3 sequence (DNA): TGTGCCAGTAACGAAGGGGCAGGGTCGCTCAATCAGCCCCAGCATTTT. Encoded protein: CASNEGAGSLNQPQHF.

The count of this clone is one. The chain combines TRBV14 with TRBJ1-2; D gene unclear. Trimming shortened V by 6 bases and J by 7 bases, and 24 bases separated the two germline ends. CDR1 SGHDN and CDR2 FVKESK come from the germline V gene. The CDR3 has 16 residues. The CDR3 nucleotides are TGTGCCAGCAGTCAGATCGTTGGTCCGGCGCGCGGTGGCTACACCTTC. As protein: CASSQIVGPARGGYTF.

The sample holds one count of this clone. The V and J genes are TRBV30 and TRBJ1-5; D might be TRBD1 (6 bases). CDR3 length: 16 residues. V shed 5 bases and J shed 0 bases, with 17 bases lying between them. Germline V gives CDR1 GTSNPN, CDR2 SVGIG (reference sequence). The CDR3 region has the DNA TGTGCCTGGGCCGCAAAGAGGACAGTTAGCAATCAGCCCCAGCATTTT. Protein product: CAWAAKRTVSNQPQHF.